These 32 T cell receptor beta chains originate from one sample sequenced in a study of long-term antiretroviral therapy in people with HIV. This was the immunoSEQ v3.0 assay at survey level. Some clones are missing from TCRdb's copy, which holds only in-frame ones; the method was immunoSEQ multiplex PCR. The sample consists of around 25,000 clones, over 75% of them appearing once. The input for sequencing was unsorted PBMCs, taken 1.1 years before starting antiretroviral therapy. These receptors originate from a woman aged 30 to 39 with HIV.

The chain joins TRBV6-5 to TRBJ1-6, with D hard to call. This CDR3 spans 14 amino acids. V lost 4 bases and J 4 bases, leaving 8 bases between the germline ends. Per germline, CDR1 MNHEY and CDR2 SVGAGI. For the CDR3, the DNA is TGTGCCAGCAGTTTCGGAGTGTATAATTCACCCCTCCACTTT. This encodes CASSFGVYNSPLHF.

V is TRBV19 and J is TRBJ2-3; 7 bases map to TRBD1. Looked up from germline, CDR1 is LNHDA and CDR2 is SQIVND (reference sequence). V was clipped by 5 bases and J by 2 bases; unmatched bases: 4. The CDR3 totals 14 residues. CDR3 sequence: CASSSGTDTDTQYF. CDR3 nucleotides: TGTGCCAGTAGTTCCGGGACAGACACAGATACGCAGTATTTT.

This rearrangement joins TRBV10-3 to TRBJ1-3, with D possibly being TRBD1 (5 bases). Germline CDR1 reads ENHRY; CDR2 reads SYGVKD. Trimming cost V 0 bases and J 7 bases, with 19 bases left between them. The CDR3 has 17 amino acids. CDR3 sequence: CAISESVDSIRRNTIYF. CDR3 bases: TGTGCCATCAGTGAGTCGGTCGACAGTATACGTCGGAACACCATATATTTT.

The count of this clone is one. The rearrangement uses TRBV30 and TRBJ1-5; D is perhaps TRBD1 (5 bases). CDR3 size: 15 residues. The germline V gene encodes CDR1 GTSNPN and CDR2 SVGIG (reference sequence). Trimming cost V 5 bases and J 5 bases, with 19 bases left between them. CDR3 bases: TGTGCCTGGTCAAGGGGTGGGTTAGGGGATCAGCCCCAGCATTTT. It codes for CAWSRGGLGDQPQHF.

The chain couples TRBV27 to TRBJ2-3; D is possibly TRBD1 (6 bases). The CDR3 sequence is 16 residues long. CDR1 and CDR2 from the germline V gene are MNHEY and SMNVEV (reference sequence). V shed 0 bases and J shed 2 bases, with 12 bases lying between them. The CDR3 DNA reads TGTGCCAGCAGTTTATCGGGGCAGGGGTCCACAGATACGCAGTATTTT. Encoded protein: CASSLSGQGSTDTQYF.

This chain uses TRBV9 with TRBJ1-1; D not certain. Per germline, CDR1 SGDLS and CDR2 YYNGEE. This CDR3 has 13 residues. V shed 2 bases and J shed 3 bases, with 8 bases lying between them. The CDR3 DNA is TGTGCCAGCAGCGTGTCCGGGGACACTGAAGCTTTCTTT. As protein: CASSVSGDTEAFF.

The V and J genes are TRBV19 and TRBJ1-1, with TRBD1 matching over 8 bases. The CDR3 consists of 15 residues. CDR1 and CDR2 from the germline V gene are LNHDA and SQIVND (reference sequence). V shed 5 bases and J 4 bases; nucleotides not matched to a gene: 9. CDR3 amino acids: CASSHPGGGSTEAFF. The CDR3 bases are TGTGCCAGTAGTCACCCAGGGGGCGGGAGCACTGAAGCTTTCTTT.

This clone was counted a single time. This rearrangement joins TRBV7-3 to TRBJ2-3; 7 nucleotides line up with TRBD2. Per the germline V gene, CDR1 is SGHTA and CDR2 is FQGTGA. This CDR3 has 13 amino acids. V gave up 5 bases and J gave up 6 bases; unmatched junction bases: 5. DNA for the CDR3: TGTGCCAGCAGCCTAGCGGTCCGGGATACGCAGTATTTT. This translates into CASSLAVRDTQYF.

The chain is built from TRBV2 and TRBJ1-4, with a weak D call TRBD1 (5 bases). V shed 10 bases and J shed 8 bases, with 17 bases lying between them. In germline, CDR1 is SNHLY, CDR2 FYNNEI. This CDR3 spans 13 amino acids. DNA of the CDR3: TGTGCCACCCGCCGGGGGGGAGAGGAAAAACTGTTTTTT. It translates to CATRRGGEEKLFF. Using reference TRBV2 and TRBJ1-4 for the parts outside the CDR3, the full variable domain is EPEVTQTPSHQVTQMGQEVILRCVPISNHLYFYWYRQILGQKVEFLVSFYNNEISEKSEIFDDQFSVERPDGSNFTLKIRSTKLEDSAMYFCATRRGGEEKLFFGSGTQLSVL.

V gene TRBV11-2 combines with J gene TRBJ1-4, with D unclear. Germline V gene data show CDR1 as SGHAT and CDR2 as FQNNGV. The CDR3 is made up of 12 amino acids. The V end lost 1 base, the J end lost 7 bases, and 4 bases lay between the germline ends. In DNA form, the CDR3 reads TGTGCCAGCAGCTTAGTCGGTGAAAAACTGTTTTTT. Amino acids: CASSLVGEKLFF.

The rearrangement uses TRBV6-6 and TRBJ1-1; the match to TRBD1 covers 9 bases. In germline, CDR1 is MNHNY, CDR2 SVGAGI (reference sequence). This CDR3 region has 15 residues. V gave up 7 bases and J gave up 3 bases; unmatched junction bases: 9. The CDR3 protein is CASTPTTGGYTEAFF. In DNA form, the CDR3 reads TGTGCCAGCACCCCCACGACAGGGGGATACACTGAAGCTTTCTTT.

The V and J genes are TRBV27 and TRBJ2-2; D not resolved. CDR3 size: 12 residues. The germline V gene encodes CDR1 MNHEY and CDR2 SMNVEV (reference sequence). The germline V and J ends were trimmed by 4 bases and 5 bases, with 5 bases remaining between them. Here the CDR3 reads CASSSKTGELFF. The CDR3 DNA follows: TGTGCCAGCAGTTCTAAGACCGGGGAGCTGTTTTTT.

This chain joins TRBV10-3 and TRBJ2-2, with 10 bases matching TRBD1. This CDR3 has 14 amino acids. CDR1 ENHRY and CDR2 SYGVKD come from the germline V gene. V lost 7 bases, J lost 6 bases, and 5 bases stayed unmatched. For the CDR3, the DNA is TGTGCCATCAATGGACAGGGGGAAGCCGGGGAGCTGTTTTTT. Amino acid sequence: CAINGQGEAGELFF.

In its sample, this clone was seen a few times. This chain connects TRBV7-2 to TRBJ2-3; 7 bases map to TRBD2. Germline V gene lookup returns CDR1 SGHTA and CDR2 FQGNSA. The CDR3 consists of 14 residues. The junction had 5 bases not matched to a gene; V was cut back by 6 bases and J by 2 bases. CDR3 DNA sequence: TGTGCCAGCAGTTGGGGGGGTACCACAGATACGCAGTATTTT. It translates to CASSWGGTTDTQYF.

In this sample, this clone turned up a few times. The CDR3 sequence is CASSWTGLSSYEQYV. CDR3 bases: TGTGCCAGCTCGTGGACAGGGCTGAGCTCCTACGAGCAGTACGTC. The chain has TRBV7-9 and TRBJ2-7; TRBD1 aligns across 8 bases. The CDR3 has 15 residues. Germline-derived CDR1 and CDR2 are SEHNR and FQNEAQ (reference sequence). After removal of 8 bases from V and 0 bases from J, the junction contained 9 bases not matched to a gene.

V gene TRBV7-2 combines with J gene TRBJ1-1, with D tentatively TRBD1 (5 bases). The CDR3 length is 13 residues. Germline CDR1 reads SGHTA; CDR2 reads FQGNSA. Trimming removed 5 bases from V and 2 bases from J, with 9 bases in between. The CDR3 reads CASSKQENTEAFF. CDR3 DNA: TGTGCCAGCAGCAAACAGGAAAACACTGAAGCTTTCTTT.

This chain connects TRBV2 to TRBJ2-7; D gene uncertain. This CDR3 has 10 residues. Germline V lookup: CDR1 SNHLY, CDR2 FYNNEI. Trimming removed 5 bases at V and 3 bases at J, with 2 bases between. CDR3 bases: TGTGCCAGCAGTCTCTACGAGCAGTACGTC. Its protein product is CASSLYEQYV.

The genes are TRBV2 and TRBJ2-1; TRBD1 matches at 11 bases. CDR1 and CDR2 (germline): SNHLY, FYNNEI. V lost 4 bases and J lost 1; bases outside the gene matches: 3. The CDR3 sequence is 16 residues long. CDR3 sequence: CASSGGDRGSYNEQFF. The CDR3 nucleotides read TGTGCCAGCAGTGGGGGGGACAGGGGGTCCTACAATGAGCAGTTCTTC. Variable domain in full (rest from reference TRBV2 and TRBJ2-1): EPEVTQTPSHQVTQMGQEVILRCVPISNHLYFYWYRQILGQKVEFLVSFYNNEISEKSEIFDDQFSVERPDGSNFTLKIRSTKLEDSAMYFCASSGGDRGSYNEQFFGPGTRLTVL.

This clone was picked up one time. J is TRBJ2-3 and V is TRBV4-1, with 9 bases that match TRBD2. The ends lost 2 bases at V and 0 bases at J; junction bases unmatched: 12. Germline V gene lookup returns CDR1 MGHRA and CDR2 YSYEKL. There are 19 residues in the CDR3. Here the CDR3 DNA reads TGCGCCAGCAGCCAATTATCACTAGCGGGCAGAGCTAGCACAGATACGCAGTATTTT. It yields the protein CASSQLSLAGRASTDTQYF.

This sequence joins TRBV9 and TRBJ2-2; D is unclear. Germline loops: CDR1 SGDLS, CDR2 YYNGEE. The length of the CDR3 is 12 residues. The V end was cut by 3 bases, the J end by 2 bases, with 2 bases between. CDR3 nucleotide sequence: TGTGCCAGCAGCGAAAACACCGGGGAGCTGTTTTTT. Protein: CASSENTGELFF.

This clone was seen a few times. The chain employs TRBV11-2 and TRBJ1-1; D ambiguous. CDR1 is SGHAT and CDR2 is FQNNGV in the germline V gene. The CDR3 has 15 residues. V was shortened by 0 bases and J by 1 base, with 9 bases between the two germline ends. The CDR3 sequence: CASSLEPGSNTEAFF. The CDR3 region has the DNA TGTGCCAGCAGCTTAGAACCGGGGTCGAACACTGAAGCTTTCTTT.

The rearrangement links TRBV6-6 to TRBJ1-2, with a weak D call TRBD1 (5 bases). Germline assignment: CDR1 MNHNY and CDR2 SVGAGI (reference sequence). V dropped 4 bases and J dropped 4 bases, with 10 bases sitting between them. The CDR3 spans 13 residues. DNA for the CDR3: TGTGCCAGCAGTTGGGACGGGAGCTATGGCTACACCTTC. The encoded protein is CASSWDGSYGYTF.

This clone was seen once. The gene calls are TRBV25-1 and TRBJ1-1; D is uncertain. This CDR3 spans 15 amino acids. Between the trimmed V and J ends, which lost 7 bases and 0 bases, there was a span of 15 bases. Germline loops: CDR1 MGHDK, CDR2 SYGVNS. As DNA, the CDR3 is TGTGCCAGCATCGGGCGGACTCTAATGAACACTGAAGCTTTCTTT. This sequence encodes CASIGRTLMNTEAFF.

This sequence joins TRBV5-1 and TRBJ2-2; unclear D gene. The germline CDR1 and CDR2 sequences are SGHRS and YFSETQ. The CDR3 consists of 15 residues. Deletions cut 4 bases from V and 3 bases from J, with 13 bases between. CDR3 nucleotide sequence: TGCGCCAGCAGCGGTATAGAATCTTACACCGGGGAGCTGTTTTTT. Amino acids: CASSGIESYTGELFF.

The V and J genes are TRBV7-9 and TRBJ1-2; a weak D match, TRBD1 (5 bases). The CDR3 loop spans 12 amino acids. Germline V CDR1 and CDR2: SEHNR, FQNEAQ (reference sequence). V was clipped by 8 bases and J by 8 bases, with 15 bases between them. The CDR3 DNA reads as TGTGCCAGCGATAGGGGCGGGCCCGGCTACACCTTC. Translation gives CASDRGGPGYTF.

The rearrangement uses TRBV5-1 and TRBJ2-1; D is tentatively TRBD1 or TRBD2 (6 bases each). V lost 4 bases and J 6 bases, leaving 17 bases between the germline ends. The CDR3 length is 15 residues. Germline V lookup: CDR1 SGHRS, CDR2 YFSETQ. CDR3 bases: TGCGCCAGCAGCGAATCGGGGGCGTCCCCCAATGAGCAGTTCTTC. Translated: CASSESGASPNEQFF.

The rearrangement links TRBV10-2 to TRBJ2-7; D perhaps matches TRBD1 (5 bases). This CDR3 contains 14 residues. Deletions cut 5 bases from V and 3 bases from J, with 14 bases between. Germline CDR1 and CDR2: WSHSY and SAAADI. In DNA form, the CDR3 reads TGCGCCAGCAGTATCGACAGAACCAGCTACGAGCAGTACGTC. Translated: CASSIDRTSYEQYV.

The rearrangement uses TRBV30 and TRBJ1-1; the D is unclear. The CDR3 has 14 residues. V lost 0 bases and J lost 1, with 9 bases in between. Per the germline V gene, CDR1 is GTSNPN and CDR2 is SVGIG (reference sequence). This chain's CDR3 is CAWSVTGWNTEAFF. The CDR3 region has the DNA TGTGCCTGGAGTGTCACGGGTTGGAACACTGAAGCTTTCTTT.

Relative to its sample, this clone is medium-sized. The gene calls are TRBV6-6 and TRBJ1-2; D perhaps matches TRBD1 (6 bases). This CDR3 region has 14 residues. The V gene lost 7 bases and the J gene lost 8 bases, with 20 bases spanning the gap. Germline CDR1 is MNHNY and CDR2 is SVGAGI (reference sequence). CDR3 region: CASTPGTRASGYTF. DNA of the CDR3: TGTGCCAGCACCCCCGGGACACGCGCTAGCGGCTACACCTTC.

The rearrangement joins TRBV30 to TRBJ2-3, with TRBD2 matching over 8 bases. With 1 base clipped from V and 8 bases from J, the junction kept 5 bases outside the gene matches. CDR1 GTSNPN and CDR2 SVGIG come from the germline V gene (reference sequence). The CDR3 is made up of 13 amino acids. The CDR3 region is CAWSGLAGSTQYF. In nucleotides, the CDR3 is TGTGCCTGGAGTGGTCTAGCGGGTTCTACGCAGTATTTT.

This chain connects TRBV11-2 to TRBJ1-2, with D unresolved. The CDR3 has 13 amino acids. V shed 3 bases and J shed 6 bases, with 11 bases lying between them. Looked up from germline, CDR1 is SGHAT and CDR2 is FQNNGV. The CDR3 loop reads CASSLQEWDGYTF. CDR3 nucleotides: TGTGCCAGCAGCTTGCAAGAGTGGGATGGCTACACCTTC.

The chain employs TRBV6-6 and TRBJ1-2; 11 bases are shared with TRBD1. V lost 4 bases, J lost 6 bases, and 7 bases stayed unmatched. The V gene's germline CDR1 is MNHNY and CDR2 SVGAGI (reference sequence). The CDR3 loop spans 15 amino acids. The CDR3 DNA is TGTGCCAGCAGTTCTTCCGGGACAGGGGGGAATGGCTACACCTTC. Encoded protein: CASSSSGTGGNGYTF.